Reported below is one T cell receptor beta chain. Its target is not known. This record belongs to a study of human T cells and chemical hapten exposure. Study-level background: On the upper back, patch tests were applied with 0.01% DPC and read at 6 days. Patients, predominantly female, presented with alopecia areata, totalis or universalis.

The V end lost 5 bases, the J end lost 5 bases, and 15 bases lay between the germline ends. This CDR3 comprises 15 residues. Germline loops: CDR1 LGHNA, CDR2 YSLEER. Study results and caveats: Compared to controls, expanded TCRs made significantly more large clusters of similar CDR3s.

Time point: pre-sensitization, week 0. Treatment noted: therapeutic diphenylcyclopropenone sensitization with weekly scalp DPC. Original data processing: 100,000 or so TCRs per sample was the median, with a range of roughly 23,224 to 750,000. TCRdb analysed the RACE reads with MiXCR anew, one entry per CDR3 protein. TCRdb's processing, not the authors', yielded these V and J calls. Of around 300,000 distinct CDR3 sequences listed, 7.7% are singletons. The V and J genes are TRBV4-3 and TRBJ2-2; the D is unclear. The sample consisted of whole blood, taken in connection with sensitization to the hapten diphenylcyclopropenone (DPC). This TCR was sampled from a man aged 18 to 30 with alopecia areata. Some clones in this sample may be carry-over from other donors' samples. In nucleotides, the CDR3 is TGCGCCAGCAGCGAAGGGCGGTATTGGACCGGGGAGCTGTTTTTT. It codes for CASSEGRYWTGELFF.